The 22 T cell receptor beta chains given below trace back to one sample, sequenced in a study of blood T cell repertoires in COVID-19. The method was immunoSEQ multiplex PCR; TCRdb's version includes in-frame clones alone and lacks a portion of them. In the table there are about 100,000 clones, about 85% of which are singletons. The sequenced sample consisted of peripheral blood. The receptors originated from a man aged 50-59 years with active or convalescent COVID-19.

This clone was seen a few times. The chain combines TRBV24-1 with TRBJ2-1; 16 nucleotides match TRBD2. Germline assignment: CDR1 KGHDR and CDR2 SFDVKD. Germline trimming cut 4 bases from V and 7 bases from J; bases unmatched to any gene: 3. The CDR3 length is 16 residues. CDR3 DNA sequence: TGTGCCACCAGTGAGATGGGACTAGCGGGAGGGAATGAGCAGTTCTTC. Protein product: CATSEMGLAGGNEQFF.

This clone was seen a single time. This chain connects TRBV7-3 to TRBJ1-6; 8 nucleotides agree with TRBD1. CDR1 SGHTA and CDR2 FQGTGA come from the germline V gene. The CDR3 has 14 residues. J lost 9 bases, V lost 5 bases, and 6 bases had no gene match. CDR3 sequence: CASSRTGSSSPLHF. The CDR3 DNA reads TGTGCCAGCAGCCGGACAGGGTCGAGTTCACCCCTCCACTTT.

This chain uses TRBV4-2 with TRBJ1-5; the D gene is possibly TRBD1 (6 bases). CDR1 is LGHNA, CDR2 YNFKEQ, per germline. Trimming took 2 bases from V and 5 from J, leaving 13 bases between them. The length of the CDR3 is 15 residues. CDR3 coding DNA: TGTGCCAGCAGCCAAAACCAGGGGCCTCATCAGCCCCAGCATTTT. It yields the protein CASSQNQGPHQPQHF.

The chain joins TRBV11-2 to TRBJ2-1; TRBD1 agrees at 7 bases. The junction had 6 bases not matched to a gene; V was cut back by 3 bases and J by 4 bases. CDR3 length: 15 residues. CDR1 and CDR2 from the germline V gene are SGHAT and FQNNGV. The CDR3 protein is CASSFSGTAYNEQFF. CDR3 bases: TGTGCCAGCAGCTTCAGTGGGACAGCGTACAATGAGCAGTTCTTC.

The chain has TRBV18 and TRBJ1-5, with 7 bases lining up with TRBD1. The CDR3 has 17 amino acids. Germline assignment: CDR1 KGHSH and CDR2 LQKENI. V trimming: 6 bases; J trimming: 8 bases; junction bases outside the gene matches: 19. The CDR3 sequence is CASSRDVLQGSTEPQHF. CDR3 DNA: TGTGCCAGCTCGCGAGACGTACTACAGGGGAGTACCGAGCCCCAGCATTTT.

V is TRBV3-1 (or the pseudogene TRBV3-2) and J is TRBJ2-7; 8 bases map to TRBD2. CDR3 size: 15 residues. V shed 1 base and J 7 bases; nucleotides not matched to a gene: 9. Germline-derived CDR1 and CDR2 are LGHDT and YNNKEL (reference sequence). The CDR3 loop reads CASSQAGLGLREQYF. The DNA for the CDR3 is TGTGCCAGCAGCCAAGCGGGACTAGGGTTGCGTGAGCAGTACTTC.

This clone has a single count. The chain combines TRBV5-1 with TRBJ1-5; the D is unclear. Looked up from germline, CDR1 is SGHRS and CDR2 is YFSETQ. Trimming cost V 0 bases and J 4 bases, with 5 bases left between them. The CDR3 length is 13 residues. The CDR3 DNA sequence: TGCGCCAGCAGCTTGGGGCAAAATCAGCCCCAGCATTTT. Its translation is CASSLGQNQPQHF.

The V and J genes are TRBV28 and TRBJ1-5, with D possibly TRBD1 on 6 matching bases. Germline CDR1 reads MDHEN; CDR2 reads SYDVKM. CDR3 length equals 14 residues. Deletions cut 5 bases from V and 7 bases from J, with 15 bases between. CDR3 region: CASSVRGFGQPQHF. CDR3 nucleotide sequence: TGTGCCAGCAGTGTCAGGGGTTTTGGGCAGCCCCAGCATTTT.

This clone has more than one count but fewer than ten. The V call is TRBV5-1, the J call TRBJ2-1, with D possibly being TRBD1 (5 bases). CDR1 and CDR2 from the germline V gene are SGHRS and YFSETQ. There are 15 residues in the CDR3. Between the trimmed V and J ends, which lost 3 bases and 3 bases, there was a span of 13 bases. CDR3 residues: CASSSDTMGYNEQFF. The CDR3 bases are TGCGCCAGCAGCTCGGACACTATGGGCTACAATGAGCAGTTCTTC.

CDR3 amino acids: CASSLSQGPTRNQPQHF. The CDR3 nucleotides read TGTGCCAGCAGTTTATCACAGGGCCCAACTCGCAATCAGCCCCAGCATTTT. The chain couples TRBV28 to TRBJ1-5; D may be TRBD1 (6 bases). CDR1 MDHEN and CDR2 SYDVKM come from the germline V gene. Trimming took 1 base from V and 2 from J, leaving 15 bases between them. The CDR3 sequence is 17 residues long.

The chain links TRBV7-8 to TRBJ1-5; perhaps TRBD1 as D (6 bases). This CDR3 is built from 16 residues. Trimming stripped 1 base from V and 0 bases from J, with 10 bases between. Germline lookup yields CDR1 SGHVS and CDR2 FQNEAQ. In DNA, the CDR3 is TGTGCCAGCAGCTTAGAACAGGGTTTTAGCAATCAGCCCCAGCATTTT. Translating gives CASSLEQGFSNQPQHF.

In regard to this clone: This CDR3 is also generated by other DNA sequences in the sample. The rearrangement links TRBV28 to TRBJ2-7; D gene ambiguous. CDR1 is MDHEN, CDR2 SYDVKM, per germline. V gave up 2 bases and J gave up 2 bases, with 4 bases separating them. CDR3 length equals 12 residues. This CDR3 is CASSLGTYEQYF. The CDR3 coding sequence is TGTGCCAGCAGTTTAGGCACCTACGAGCAGTACTTC.

V and J are TRBV2 and TRBJ2-3; 12 bases are shared with TRBD2. J gave up 8 bases and V 9 bases, and 6 bases lay outside the gene matches. Germline-derived CDR1 and CDR2 are SNHLY and FYNNEI. This CDR3 is 13 amino acids long. CDR3 sequence reads: CARRTSGIGTQYF. As DNA, the CDR3 is TGTGCCAGAAGGACTAGCGGGATTGGTACGCAGTATTTT.

This clone occurred once. The CDR3 DNA follows: TGTGCCAGCAGAGGAGTCGATCCCGGGACAGCGAACTACGAGCAGTACTTC. Residues: CASRGVDPGTANYEQYF. The rearrangement joins TRBV27 to TRBJ2-7; 7 nucleotides agree with TRBD1. CDR3 length: 17 amino acids. Trimming removed 6 bases from V and 3 bases from J; junction bases left unmatched: 17. CDR1 is MNHEY and CDR2 is SMNVEV in the germline V gene (reference sequence).

This clone was counted a single time. The chain recombines TRBV29-1 with TRBJ2-1; 9 positions agree with TRBD1. Germline lookup yields CDR1 SQVTM and CDR2 ANQGSEA. The CDR3 runs to 13 residues. V shed 4 bases and J 6 bases; nucleotides not matched to a gene: 4. DNA for the CDR3: TGCAGCGTTGGGACAGGGGTTGGCAATGAGCAGTTCTTC. Amino acid sequence: CSVGTGVGNEQFF.

V is TRBV10-3 and J is TRBJ2-3, with 14 bases matching TRBD2. Per the germline V gene, CDR1 is ENHRY and CDR2 is SYGVKD. The CDR3 runs 17 residues. V lost 2 bases to trimming and J lost 3 bases; unmatched junction nucleotides: 4. The CDR3 reads CAISEPWTSGRTDTQYF. As DNA, the CDR3 is TGTGCCATCAGTGAGCCTTGGACTAGCGGGAGGACAGATACGCAGTATTTT.

The chain combines TRBV28 with TRBJ2-7; D may be TRBD2 (6 bases). Trimming cost V 1 base and J 0 bases, with 10 bases left between them. CDR3 length: 15 amino acids. Germline values: CDR1 MDHEN, CDR2 SYDVKM. The CDR3 here is CASSLSGGSSYEQYF. CDR3 coding DNA: TGTGCCAGCAGTTTATCCGGGGGAAGCTCCTACGAGCAGTACTTC.

The rearrangement joins TRBV27 to TRBJ2-7; 8 bases map to TRBD1. Germline CDR1 MNHEY, CDR2 SMNVEV (reference sequence). The CDR3 covers 14 residues. Losses at the gene ends were 6 bases for V and 0 bases for J; bases not matched to a gene: 4. CDR3 region: CASRLTGGSYEQYF. The CDR3 nucleotides are TGTGCCAGCAGATTAACAGGGGGCTCCTACGAGCAGTACTTC.

V and J are TRBV6-5 and TRBJ2-5, with TRBD1 matching over 7 bases. The germline CDR1 and CDR2 sequences are MNHEY and SVGAGI. The trim removed 4 bases at V and 5 bases at J, leaving 7 bases unmatched. This CDR3 region has 14 residues. The CDR3 loop reads CASSFRQGRETQYF. The DNA of the CDR3 is TGTGCCAGCAGTTTCAGACAGGGTAGGGAGACCCAGTACTTC.

The V gene is TRBV11-3, the J gene TRBJ1-1; 7 bases fit TRBD1. The CDR3 sequence is 12 residues long. With 6 bases clipped from V and 10 bases from J, the junction kept 8 bases outside the gene matches. CDR1 and CDR2 from the germline V gene are SGHNT and YENEEA. CDR3 amino acids: CASRKGARRAFF. CDR3 DNA: TGTGCCAGCAGGAAGGGGGCAAGGAGAGCTTTCTTT. The variable domain in full, completed from reference TRBV11-3 and TRBJ1-1, reads EAGVVQSPRYKIIEKKQPVAFWCNPISGHNTLYWYLQNLGQGPELLIRYENEEAVDDSQLPKDRFSAERLKGVDSTLKIQPAELGDSAVYLCASRKGARRAFFGQGTRLTVV.

The sample holds a few counts of this clone. The chain combines TRBV27 with TRBJ2-3, with 9 bases that match TRBD1. This CDR3 contains 13 residues. The germline CDR1 and CDR2 sequences are MNHEY and SMNVEV (reference sequence). CDR3 coding DNA: TGTGCTACGGGACAGGGTTGGGCAGATACGCAGTATTTT. It codes for CATGQGWADTQYF.

The chain uses TRBV2 and TRBJ1-3, with TRBD1 matching 8 bases. Unmatched junction bases numbered 6, after V lost 8 bases and J lost 0 bases. Germline-derived CDR1 and CDR2 are SNHLY and FYNNEI. The CDR3 runs to 15 residues. In DNA form, the CDR3 reads TGTGCCAGCTTGGGACAGGCGATCTCTGGAAACACCATATATTTT. As protein: CASLGQAISGNTIYF.